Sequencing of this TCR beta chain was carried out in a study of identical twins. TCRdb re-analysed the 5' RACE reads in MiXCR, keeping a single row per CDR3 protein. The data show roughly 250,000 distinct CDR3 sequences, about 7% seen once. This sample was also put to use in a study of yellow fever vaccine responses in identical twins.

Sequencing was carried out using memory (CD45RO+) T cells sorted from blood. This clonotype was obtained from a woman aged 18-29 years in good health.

Here the CDR3 reads CSVDPRTGTRLGNEQFF. The DNA of the CDR3 is TGCAGCGTTGATCCCCGAACCGGGACACGCCTTGGGAATGAGCAGTTCTTC. The chain employs TRBV29-1 and TRBJ2-1, with D possibly being TRBD1 (6 bases). This CDR3 comprises 17 residues. CDR1 and CDR2 from the germline V gene are SQVTM and ANQGSEA. V lost 3 bases to trimming and J lost 7 bases, with 25 bases between them.